The entry that follows covers one T cell receptor (beta chain) sequence. Its cognate antigen is unknown. The record originates from a study of T cells in Graves' hyperthyroidism and ophthalmopathy. General study results and limits: Blood also showed most of the thyroid clonotypes that were expanded above 0.001.

Amplification yielded TCR beta CDR3 regions, with RNA transcripts as the source. Using the HTBI primer set, a first-round RT-PCR was run on the TCR CDR3. A single record per CDR3 protein comes from TCRdb applying MiXCR to the multiplex PCR reads. This sample carries some 620,000 distinct CDR3 sequences, roughly 17% of them seen once, and the ten largest clones take less than 4.5%. The germline V gene has CDR1 MDHEN and CDR2 SYDVKM. Trimming took 2 bases from V and 0 from J; bases not matched to a gene: 6. The CDR3 contains 16 residues. Exclusion criteria comprised uncontrolled infection, other autoimmune disease, pregnancy or lactation. PBMCs stemmed from 10 ml fresh peripheral blood.

The sequencing input was blood. The J gene is TRBJ2-7, the V gene TRBV28, with 8 positions matching TRBD1. The TCR was taken from a woman aged 25 to 45 with Graves' hyperthyroidism. The chain's CDR3 is CASSLPGGSLSYEQYF. The CDR3 DNA reads TGTGCCAGCAGTTTACCAGGGGGCTCACTCTCCTACGAGCAGTACTTC.